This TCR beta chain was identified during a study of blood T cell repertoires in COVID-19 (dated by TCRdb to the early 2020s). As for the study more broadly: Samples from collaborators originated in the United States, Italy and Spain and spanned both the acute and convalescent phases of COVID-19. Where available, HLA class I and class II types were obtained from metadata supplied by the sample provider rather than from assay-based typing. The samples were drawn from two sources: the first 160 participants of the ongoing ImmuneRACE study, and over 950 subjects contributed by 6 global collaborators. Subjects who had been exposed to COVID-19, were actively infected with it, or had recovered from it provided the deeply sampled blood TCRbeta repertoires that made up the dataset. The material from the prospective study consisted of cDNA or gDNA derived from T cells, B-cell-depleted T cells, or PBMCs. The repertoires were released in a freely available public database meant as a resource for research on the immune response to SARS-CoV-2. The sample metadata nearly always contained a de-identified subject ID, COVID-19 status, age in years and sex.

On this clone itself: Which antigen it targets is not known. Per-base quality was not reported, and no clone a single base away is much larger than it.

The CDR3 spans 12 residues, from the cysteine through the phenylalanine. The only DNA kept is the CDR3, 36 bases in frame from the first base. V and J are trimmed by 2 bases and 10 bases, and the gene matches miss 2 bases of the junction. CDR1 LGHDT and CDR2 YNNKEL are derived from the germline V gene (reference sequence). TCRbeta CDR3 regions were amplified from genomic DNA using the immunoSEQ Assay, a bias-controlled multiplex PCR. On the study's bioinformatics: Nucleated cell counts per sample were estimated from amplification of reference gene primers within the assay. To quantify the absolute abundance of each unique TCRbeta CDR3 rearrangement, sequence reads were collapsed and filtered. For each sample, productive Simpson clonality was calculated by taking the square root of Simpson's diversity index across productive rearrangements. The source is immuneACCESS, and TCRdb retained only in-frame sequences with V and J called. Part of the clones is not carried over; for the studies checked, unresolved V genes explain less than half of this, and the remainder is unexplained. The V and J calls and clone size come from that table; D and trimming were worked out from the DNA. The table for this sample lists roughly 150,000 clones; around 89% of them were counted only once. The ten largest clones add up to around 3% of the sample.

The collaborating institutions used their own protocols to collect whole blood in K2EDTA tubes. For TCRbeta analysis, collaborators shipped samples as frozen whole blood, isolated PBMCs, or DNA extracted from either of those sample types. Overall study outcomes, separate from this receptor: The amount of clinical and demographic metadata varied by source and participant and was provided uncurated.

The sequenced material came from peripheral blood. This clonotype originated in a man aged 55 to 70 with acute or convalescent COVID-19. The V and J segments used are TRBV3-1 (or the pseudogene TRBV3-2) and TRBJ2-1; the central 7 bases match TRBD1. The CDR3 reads CASSQRGLEQFF. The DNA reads TGTGCCAGCAGCCAAAGGGGGCTGGAGCAGTTCTTC.